These T cell receptor beta chains were read from a single sample in a study of blood T cells in healthy people across ages. From the 5' RACE reads, TCRdb called clonotypes with MiXCR, one entry per CDR3 protein. The table lists about 1.4 million distinct CDR3 sequences, roughly 64% of them singletons. Material: blood. Source of these receptors: a man younger than 30 in good health. Each CDR3 is given with its conserved first and last residue. A D gene is named only where the DNA matches it firmly. The size entry is marked missing in some rows and otherwise reads once, few, many or a size class.

NA	TRBV5-1	NA	TRBJ1-1	CASSPGHEAFF	TGCGCCAGCAGCCCAGGACATGAAGCTTTCTTT
NA	TRBV4-3	NA	TRBJ2-7	CASSQDGSGMSYEQYF	TGCGCCAGCAGCCAAGATGGGTCAGGTATGAGCTACGAGCAGTACTTC
NA	TRBV29-1	once	TRBJ2-1	CSVVRGQVGNEQFF	TGCAGCGTGGTCAGGGGCCAGGTTGGGAATGAGCAGTTCTTC
NA	TRBV7-8	few	TRBJ2-3	CASSLLLGPTDTQYF	TGTGCCAGCAGCTTACTCCTAGGCCCCACAGATACGCAGTATTTT
NA	TRBV4-3	NA	TRBJ1-1	CASSQERHAPRGNTEAFF	TGCGCCAGCAGCCAAGAAAGGCATGCCCCCCGCGGGAACACTGAAGCTTTCTTT
TRBD2	TRBV4-1	NA	TRBJ2-1	CASSQGRGTSGRGEQFF	TGCGCCAGCAGCCAAGGCCGAGGGACGAGCGGGAGAGGTGAGCAGTTCTTC
NA	TRBV15	NA	TRBJ1-4	CATSRERTDEKLFF	TGTGCCACCAGCAGGGAGAGGACTGACGAAAAACTGTTTTTT
NA	TRBV2	NA	TRBJ2-1	CASSELPVYWAGGNEQFF	TGTGCCAGCAGTGAACTGCCAGTATACTGGGCCGGAGGCAATGAGCAGTTCTTC
NA	TRBV12-1	NA	TRBJ2-4	CASRISDKNIQYF	TGTGCCAGCAGGATTTCTGACAAAAACATTCAGTACTTC
NA	TRBV11-2	NA	TRBJ2-5	CASSARRWVEETQYF	TGTGCCAGCAGCGCCCGTAGGTGGGTTGAAGAGACCCAGTACTTC
TRBD2	TRBV19	NA	TRBJ2-3	CASSPTHSGAMSTDTQYF	TGTGCCAGTAGTCCGACCCATAGCGGGGCGATGAGCACAGATACGCAGTATTTT
TRBD2	TRBV29-1	few	TRBJ2-1	CSTTGLAGSVGQFF	TGCAGCACGACGGGACTAGCGGGCTCGGTTGGGCAGTTCTTC
TRBD1	TRBV6-5	few	TRBJ2-2	CASSYPDRVGTGELFF	TGTGCCAGCAGTTACCCGGACAGGGTGGGCACCGGGGAGCTGTTTTTT
NA	TRBV6-1	few	TRBJ1-2	CASRQSYSNYGYTF	TGTGCCAGCAGACAGAGTTACTCTAACTATGGCTACACCTTC
TRBD1	TRBV14	NA	TRBJ1-2	CASSHPPGTGNYGYTF	TGTGCCAGCAGCCATCCCCCCGGGACAGGTAACTATGGCTACACCTTC
NA	TRBV24-1	NA	TRBJ2-2	CATSATGRVRELFF	TGTGCCACCAGTGCGACAGGGAGGGTTCGGGAGCTGTTTTTT
TRBD1	TRBV10-3	NA	TRBJ2-1	CAISESTGDWAFF	TGTGCCATCAGTGAGTCGACAGGGGACTGGGCGTTCTTC
NA	TRBV10-3	NA	TRBJ2-1	CAISPTYNEQFF	TGTGCCATCAGTCCAACATACAATGAGCAGTTCTTC
NA	TRBV28	NA	TRBJ2-7	CASSFQGMPYEQYF	TGTGCCAGCAGTTTTCAGGGTATGCCCTACGAGCAGTACTTC
TRBD1	TRBV7-9	NA	TRBJ1-2	CASSHRDRGLYGYTF	TGTGCCAGCAGTCACAGGGACAGGGGGCTCTATGGCTACACCTTC
TRBD2	TRBV20-1	NA	TRBJ2-3	CSAERGGTDTQYF	TGCAGTGCTGAGCGGGGGGGCACAGATACGCAGTATTTT
NA	TRBV4-1	NA	TRBJ2-7	CASSQNGNGTYEQYF	TGCGCCAGCAGCCAAAATGGGAACGGAACTTACGAGCAGTACTTC
NA	TRBV6-2/TRBV6-3	NA	TRBJ2-2	CASSLAGAATGELFF	TGTGCCAGCAGTTTGGCAGGGGCCGCCACCGGGGAGCTGTTTTTT
NA	TRBV20-1	NA	TRBJ1-5	CSASQDNQGDQPQHF	TGCAGTGCTAGTCAGGACAATCAAGGAGATCAGCCCCAGCATTTT
NA	TRBV29-1	NA	TRBJ2-5	CSAGRGRETQYF	TGCAGCGCCGGAAGGGGCCGGGAGACCCAGTACTTC
TRBD2	TRBV11-2	many	TRBJ2-1	CASSSTSGGYNEQFF	TGTGCCAGCAGCAGTACTAGCGGCGGGTACAATGAGCAGTTCTTC
NA	TRBV7-9	NA	TRBJ1-2	CASIKTRGRDVGYTF	TGTGCCAGCATCAAAACCCGGGGCAGGGATGTTGGCTACACCTTC
TRBD1	TRBV27	NA	TRBJ2-1	CASRVRTGGFNEQFF	TGTGCCAGCAGAGTTAGGACAGGGGGATTTAATGAGCAGTTCTTC
NA	TRBV20-1	NA	TRBJ2-7	CSARVDTGVLRDEQYF	TGCAGTGCTAGAGTTGATACGGGGGTTCTTAGGGACGAGCAGTACTTC
NA	TRBV19	NA	TRBJ2-5	CASKDSQETQYF	TGTGCCAGTAAGGACAGTCAAGAGACCCAGTACTTC